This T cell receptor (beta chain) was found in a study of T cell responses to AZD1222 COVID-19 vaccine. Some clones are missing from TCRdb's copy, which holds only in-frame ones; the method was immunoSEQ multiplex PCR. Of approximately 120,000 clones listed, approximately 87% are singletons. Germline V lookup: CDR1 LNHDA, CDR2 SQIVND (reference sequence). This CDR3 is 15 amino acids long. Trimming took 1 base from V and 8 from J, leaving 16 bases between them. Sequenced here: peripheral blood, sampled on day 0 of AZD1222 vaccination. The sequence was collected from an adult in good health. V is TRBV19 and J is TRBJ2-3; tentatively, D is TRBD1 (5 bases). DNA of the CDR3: TGTGCCAGTAGTATAGCCCCCCTCAGGGAAGGTACGCAGTATTTT. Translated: CASSIAPLREGTQYF.